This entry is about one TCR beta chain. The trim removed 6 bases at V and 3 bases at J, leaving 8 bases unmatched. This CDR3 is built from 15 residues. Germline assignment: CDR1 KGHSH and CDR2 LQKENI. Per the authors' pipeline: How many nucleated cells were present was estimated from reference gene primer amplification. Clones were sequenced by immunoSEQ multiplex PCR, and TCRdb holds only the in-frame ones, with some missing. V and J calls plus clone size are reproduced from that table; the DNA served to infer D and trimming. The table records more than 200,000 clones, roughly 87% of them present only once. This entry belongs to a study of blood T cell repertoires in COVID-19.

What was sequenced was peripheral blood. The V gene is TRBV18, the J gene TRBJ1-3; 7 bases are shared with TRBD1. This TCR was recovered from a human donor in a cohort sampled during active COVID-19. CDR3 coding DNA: TGTGCCAGCTCCCGACAGGGAATGGGTGGAAACACCATATATTTT. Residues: CASSRQGMGGNTIYF.